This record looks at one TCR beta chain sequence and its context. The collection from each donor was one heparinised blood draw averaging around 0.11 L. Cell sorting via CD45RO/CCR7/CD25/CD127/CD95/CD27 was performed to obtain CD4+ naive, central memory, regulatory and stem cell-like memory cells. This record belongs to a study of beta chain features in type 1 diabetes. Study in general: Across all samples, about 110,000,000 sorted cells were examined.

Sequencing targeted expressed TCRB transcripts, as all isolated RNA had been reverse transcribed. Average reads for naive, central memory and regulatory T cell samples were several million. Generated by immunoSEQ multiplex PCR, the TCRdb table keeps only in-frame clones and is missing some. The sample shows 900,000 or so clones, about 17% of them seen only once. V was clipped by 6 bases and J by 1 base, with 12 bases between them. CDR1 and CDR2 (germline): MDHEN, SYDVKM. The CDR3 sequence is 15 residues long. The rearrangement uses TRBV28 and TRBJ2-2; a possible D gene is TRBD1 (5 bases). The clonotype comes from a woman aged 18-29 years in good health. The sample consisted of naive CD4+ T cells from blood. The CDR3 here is CASRTAGLNTGELFF. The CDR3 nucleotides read TGTGCCAGCAGAACAGCAGGGTTGAACACCGGGGAGCTGTTTTTT.